The 26 T cell receptor beta chains below were found in one sample sequenced in a study of shared clonotypes between healthy human individuals. Some clones are missing from TCRdb's copy, which holds only in-frame ones; the method was immunoSEQ multiplex PCR. The table shows 1.4 million or so clones, with about 98.5% occurring only once. The sequenced sample was naive CD4+ T cells sorted from blood. The subset here: CD45RA+ positively selected. These receptor sequences come from a man aged 25 to 40 in good health.

This clone has only one observation. The chain uses TRBV5-4 and TRBJ1-2; 7 bases are a match to TRBD1. The CDR3 spans 17 residues. V lost 2 bases and J lost 6; bases outside the gene matches: 16. Germline V lookup: CDR1 SGHNT, CDR2 YYREEE (reference sequence). The CDR3 loop is CASSLGRTGGVLNGYTF. As DNA, the CDR3 is TGTGCCAGCAGCTTAGGAAGGACAGGAGGCGTCTTAAATGGCTACACCTTC.

The J gene is TRBJ1-1, the V gene TRBV11-3; TRBD1 aligns across 10 bases. The CDR3 extends over 15 amino acids. Losses at the gene ends were 5 bases for V and 1 base for J; bases not matched to a gene: 4. Germline-derived CDR1 and CDR2 are SGHNT and YENEEA. CDR3 nucleotides: TGTGCCAGCAGCCCCGGGACAGGGGAGAACACTGAAGCTTTCTTT. Protein sequence: CASSPGTGENTEAFF.

This clone was counted once. The genes are TRBV28 and TRBJ2-7; D is unresolved. The ends were cut back, 8 bases at V and 6 bases at J, with 14 bases in the middle. Germline loops: CDR1 MDHEN, CDR2 SYDVKM. The CDR3 length is 12 residues. This CDR3 is CASSRSHGEQYF. In DNA form, the CDR3 reads TGTGCCAGCTCCCGGTCACATGGCGAGCAGTACTTC. The entire variable domain, with the rest obtained from reference TRBV28 and TRBJ2-7, is as follows: DVKVTQSSRYLVKRTGEKVFLECVQDMDHENMFWYRQDPGLGLRLIYFSYDVKMKEKGDIPEGYSVSREKKERFSLILESASTNQTSMYLCASSRSHGEQYFGPGTRLTVT.

V usage is TRBV7-9 and J usage is TRBJ2-7, with TRBD1 as a possible D gene (5 bases). Germline V lookup: CDR1 SEHNR, CDR2 FQNEAQ (reference sequence). CDR3 length: 14 amino acids. V lost 5 bases and J 0 bases, leaving 11 bases between the germline ends. The CDR3 is CASSAGHSSYEQYF. As DNA, the CDR3 is TGTGCCAGCAGCGCCGGACATAGCTCCTACGAGCAGTACTTC.

V gene TRBV5-1 combines with J gene TRBJ1-2; 9 bases match TRBD1. V lost 4 bases, J lost 6 bases, and 4 bases stayed unmatched. CDR1 is SGHRS, CDR2 YFSETQ, per germline. The CDR3 is 13 amino acids. The CDR3 here is CASSPTGGHGYTF. The CDR3 DNA is TGCGCCAGCAGCCCGACAGGGGGGCATGGCTACACCTTC.

The rearrangement joins TRBV27 to TRBJ1-1, with a possible D match to TRBD1 (6 bases). The CDR3 covers 15 residues. The V end was cut by 5 bases, the J end by 4 bases, with 17 bases between. The germline V gene has CDR1 MNHEY and CDR2 SMNVEV (reference sequence). CDR3 region: CASSLTQGWGTEAFF. CDR3 DNA sequence: TGTGCCAGCAGTCTCACACAGGGATGGGGCACTGAAGCTTTCTTT.

Written as DNA, the CDR3 is TGTGCCAGCTCACCGAAACGGACTAGCGGGACTAGCACAGATACGCAGTATTTT. This translates into CASSPKRTSGTSTDTQYF. The chain joins TRBV18 to TRBJ2-3, with 12 bases aligning to TRBD2. The CDR3 loop spans 18 amino acids. Per germline, CDR1 KGHSH and CDR2 LQKENI. J was trimmed by 0 bases and V by 3 bases; bases with no gene match: 7.

This clone was seen once. J is TRBJ2-1 and V is TRBV18, with D tentatively TRBD1 (7 bases). This CDR3 region has 15 residues. With 3 bases removed from V and 4 bases from J, the gap between germline ends came to 13 bases. Per the germline V gene, CDR1 is KGHSH and CDR2 is LQKENI. The CDR3 loop reads CASSPAGQIYNEQFF. Written as DNA, the CDR3 is TGTGCCAGCTCACCCGCGGGACAGATATACAATGAGCAGTTCTTC. The whole variable domain, filled in from reference TRBV18 and TRBJ2-1, reads NAGVMQNPRHLVRRRGQEARLRCSPMKGHSHVYWYRQLPEEGLKFMVYLQKENIIDESGMPKERFSAEFPKEGPSILRIQQVVRGDSAAYFCASSPAGQIYNEQFFGPGTRLTVL.

This rearrangement joins TRBV7-9 to TRBJ2-7; 7 bases align to TRBD2. The CDR3 covers 14 residues. Germline V gene data show CDR1 as SEHNR and CDR2 as FQNEAQ (reference sequence). V shed 5 bases, J shed 5 bases, and the junction held 9 bases outside the gene matches. The DNA of the CDR3 is TGTGCCAGCAGCCGCCATGCGGGAGCGGACGAGCAGTACTTC. Protein: CASSRHAGADEQYF.

J is TRBJ2-1 and V is TRBV15; 11 nucleotides align to TRBD1. Unmatched junction bases numbered 12, after V lost 3 bases and J lost 8 bases. This CDR3 is built from 17 residues. Germline V gene data show CDR1 as LNHNV and CDR2 as YYDKDF (reference sequence). Written as DNA, the CDR3 is TGTGCCACCAGCAGGGGGGCAGGACAGGGGGCGCGGGATGAGCAGTTCTTC. Its translation is CATSRGAGQGARDEQFF.

CDR3 nucleotides: TGTGCCAGCAGCTTGTGGGGGGGCGCGGGCTCCTACAATGAGCAGTTCTTC. This gives the protein CASSLWGGAGSYNEQFF. The chain is built from TRBV5-8 and TRBJ2-1, with D possibly being TRBD2 (7 bases). Trimming took off 1 base at V and 0 bases at J, with 14 bases between the two ends. Germline CDR1 is SGHTS and CDR2 is YDEGEE. The CDR3 has 17 residues.

V usage is TRBV6-1 and J usage is TRBJ1-5; possibly TRBD1 for D (5 bases). Germline V CDR1 and CDR2: MNHNS, SASEGT. This CDR3 contains 13 residues. V was pared by 4 bases and J by 5 bases, with 9 bases between. CDR3 region: CASSVWGDQPQHF. CDR3 sequence (DNA): TGTGCCAGCAGTGTCTGGGGGGATCAGCCCCAGCATTTT.

V usage is TRBV11-3 and J usage is TRBJ2-7; D remains unclear. The ends were cut back, 4 bases at V and 7 bases at J, with 8 bases in the middle. Germline loops: CDR1 SGHNT, CDR2 YENEEA. The CDR3 sequence is 11 residues long. The CDR3 DNA is TGTGCCAGCAGCTCTGATACTGAGCAGTACTTC. This translates into CASSSDTEQYF.

The CDR3 is CASSQTLPNQPQHF. DNA of the CDR3: TGTGCCAGCAGCCAAACGCTCCCCAATCAGCCCCAGCATTTT. The chain combines TRBV4-2 with TRBJ1-5; no clear D. V was clipped by 2 bases and J by 3 bases, with 8 bases between them. Germline loops: CDR1 LGHNA, CDR2 YNFKEQ. The CDR3 is 14 residues long.

The genes are TRBV15 and TRBJ2-7, with D possibly TRBD2 on 6 matching bases. The CDR3 is made up of 16 amino acids. The V gene lost 7 bases and the J gene lost 7 bases, with 26 bases spanning the gap. The V gene's germline CDR1 is LNHNV and CDR2 YYDKDF (reference sequence). CDR3 nucleotides: TGTGCCACCACCACGAGCCTCCGACAGCGGGTGGGGGAGCAGTACTTC. Its protein product is CATTTSLRQRVGEQYF.

The chain combines TRBV7-9 with TRBJ2-2; 10 bases align to TRBD2. The J segment lost 6 bases and the V segment lost 4 bases, leaving 8 bases of the junction unmatched. The CDR3 is made up of 16 amino acids. Germline CDR1 and CDR2: SEHNR and FQNEAQ (reference sequence). This CDR3 reads CASSSPAGTSAGELFF. CDR3 nucleotides: TGTGCCAGCAGCTCACCCGCCGGGACTAGCGCCGGGGAGCTGTTTTTT.

The rearrangement links TRBV7-2 to TRBJ2-3; 10 nucleotides line up with TRBD2. The CDR3 is 15 amino acids. Trimming removed 7 bases from V and 6 bases from J; junction bases left unmatched: 10. Germline V gene sequence: CDR1 SGHTA, CDR2 FQGNSA. The CDR3, as DNA: TGTGCCAGCATCGACACTAGCGGGGCTGGTGATACGCAGTATTTT. This codes for CASIDTSGAGDTQYF. Full variable domain (remainder filled in from reference TRBV7-2 and TRBJ2-3): GAGVSQSPSNKVTEKGKDVELRCDPISGHTALYWYRQSLGQGLEFLIYFQGNSAPDKSGLPSDRFSAERTGGSVSTLTIQRTQQEDSAVYLCASIDTSGAGDTQYFGPGTRLTVL.

The chain carries TRBV25-1 and TRBJ2-2; D perhaps matches TRBD2 (6 bases). This CDR3 has 13 residues. The V end was cut by 8 bases, the J end by 3 bases, with 10 bases between. Germline CDR1 reads MGHDK; CDR2 reads SYGVNS. CDR3: CASGGPYTGELFF. The DNA for the CDR3 is TGTGCCAGCGGAGGGCCGTACACCGGGGAGCTGTTTTTT.

This clone has just one count. The V and J genes are TRBV5-1 and TRBJ1-1, with a possible D match to TRBD1 (5 bases). CDR1 is SGHRS and CDR2 is YFSETQ in the germline V gene. The CDR3 is made up of 17 amino acids. Trimming stripped 1 base from V and 0 bases from J, with 16 bases between. CDR3 in amino acids: CASSLRGGSFMNTEAFF. CDR3 sequence (DNA): TGCGCCAGCAGCTTGAGGGGCGGTTCTTTTATGAACACTGAAGCTTTCTTT.

The chain joins TRBV25-1 to TRBJ2-7; a possible D gene is TRBD2 (5 bases). CDR1 MGHDK and CDR2 SYGVNS come from the germline V gene. V lost 3 bases to trimming and J lost 0 bases, with 9 bases between them. The CDR3 has 14 amino acids. The CDR3 nucleotides read TGTGCCAGCAGTGAGGGCACTAGCTCCTACGAGCAGTACTTC. Protein sequence: CASSEGTSSYEQYF.

This chain uses TRBV27 with TRBJ2-1; D is uncertain. CDR1 is MNHEY, CDR2 SMNVEV, per germline (reference sequence). Trimming removed 3 bases from V and 9 bases from J, with 9 bases in between. This CDR3 region has 12 residues. CDR3 residues: CASSLSGREQFF. CDR3 DNA sequence: TGTGCCAGCAGTTTGTCAGGTCGTGAGCAGTTCTTC.

V gene TRBV9 combines with J gene TRBJ2-3; 8 bases are shared with TRBD2. CDR3 length: 17 residues. The V gene's germline CDR1 is SGDLS and CDR2 YYNGEE. V lost 4 bases and J lost 3; bases outside the gene matches: 13. The CDR3 reads CASSPRSGSLGTDTQYF. The DNA of the CDR3 is TGTGCCAGCAGCCCCCGAAGCGGGAGTCTAGGGACAGATACGCAGTATTTT.

This clone was detected only once. The chain links TRBV10-1 to TRBJ2-7; 9 bases agree with TRBD2. This CDR3 is 16 amino acids long. Germline V CDR1 and CDR2: WNHNN, SYGVQD (reference sequence). Trimming at V came to 3 bases and at J to 1 base, leaving 7 bases not matched to a gene. This CDR3 is CASSDRLAGNSYEQYF. CDR3 in DNA: TGCGCCAGCAGTGATCGGCTAGCGGGAAATTCCTACGAGCAGTACTTC.

V is TRBV5-1 and J is TRBJ2-5; TRBD2 matches at 8 bases. The germline V gene encodes CDR1 SGHRS and CDR2 YFSETQ. The CDR3 is made up of 14 amino acids. V lost 4 bases and J lost 4; bases outside the gene matches: 6. The CDR3 region is CASSISGKGETQYF. CDR3 coding DNA: TGCGCCAGCAGCATTAGCGGGAAGGGAGAGACCCAGTACTTC.

The chain joins TRBV18 to TRBJ2-7; the D gene is possibly TRBD1 (7 bases). The V gene's germline CDR1 is KGHSH and CDR2 LQKENI. V was cut by 4 bases and J by 3 bases, with 40 bases left in between. This CDR3 spans 23 amino acids. CDR3: CASSLRRGILPGQLQLANYEQYF. The CDR3 DNA reads as TGTGCCAGCTCACTAAGGAGGGGTATACTACCGGGACAGCTCCAACTGGCCAACTACGAGCAGTACTTC.

The chain links TRBV5-8 to TRBJ2-3; the D is unclear. The CDR3 sequence is 15 residues long. The ends were cut back, 0 bases at V and 1 base at J, with 9 bases in the middle. Germline lookup yields CDR1 SGHTS and CDR2 YDEGEE. CDR3 residues: CASSLVLPGTDTQYF. CDR3 nucleotide sequence: TGTGCCAGCAGCTTGGTACTACCCGGCACAGATACGCAGTATTTT.